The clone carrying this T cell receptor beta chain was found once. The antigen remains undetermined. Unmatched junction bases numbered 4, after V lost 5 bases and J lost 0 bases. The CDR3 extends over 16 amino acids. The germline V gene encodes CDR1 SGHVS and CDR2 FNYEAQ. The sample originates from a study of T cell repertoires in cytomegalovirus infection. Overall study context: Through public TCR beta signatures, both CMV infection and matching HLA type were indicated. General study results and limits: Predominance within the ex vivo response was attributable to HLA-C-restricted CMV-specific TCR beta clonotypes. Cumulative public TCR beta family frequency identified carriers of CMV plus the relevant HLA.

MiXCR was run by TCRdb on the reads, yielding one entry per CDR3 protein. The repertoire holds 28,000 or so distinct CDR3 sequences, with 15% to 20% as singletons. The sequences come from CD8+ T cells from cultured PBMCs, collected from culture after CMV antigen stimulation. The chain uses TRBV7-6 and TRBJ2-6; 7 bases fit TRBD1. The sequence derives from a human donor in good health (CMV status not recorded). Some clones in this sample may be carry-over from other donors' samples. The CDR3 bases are TGTGCCAGCAGCCCACGACAGGGCTCTGGGGCCAACGTCCTGACTTTC. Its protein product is CASSPRQGSGANVLTF.